This TCR beta chain emerged from a study of CD8+CD57+ T cells in acquired aplastic anemia. Study in general: DNA recovered from sorted CD4+ and CD8+ cells had a mean of approximately 3 ug.

Genomic DNA constituted the template upon which TCR beta VDJ and CDR3 profiling was performed. MiXCR, applied by TCRdb to the reads, yields one record per CDR3 protein. The sample has 150,000 to 200,000 distinct CDR3 sequences, more than 45% seen once. Sequencing was done on patients that had shown CD8+CD57+ cell expansion by flow cytometry. Every patient had severe acquired aplastic anemia. The junction had 1 base not matched to a gene; V was cut back by 9 bases and J by 1 base. The germline V gene encodes CDR1 MGHDK and CDR2 SYGVNS. The CDR3 is made up of 12 amino acids. The TCR sequence derives from a human donor with aplastic anemia. The rearrangement joins TRBV25-1 to TRBJ1-1; 8 nucleotides line up with TRBD1. Specimen: sorted CD4+, CD8+, or CD8+CD57+ T cells (not recorded which) from PBMCs. DNA of the CDR3: TGTGCCAGTGGGACAGGGAACACTGAAGCTTTCTTT. It yields the protein CASGTGNTEAFF.